A selection of T cell receptor beta chains follows, all from one sample in a study of shared clonotypes between healthy human individuals. Using immunoSEQ multiplex PCR, the repertoire was profiled, and TCRdb retains in-frame clones only, with some absent. Among approximately 2.4 million clones listed, approximately 94% were seen once. Source material: naive CD4+ T cells sorted from blood. These receptors all stem from a man younger than 35 in good health. Each CDR3 is given with its conserved first and last residue.

V: TRBV7-2
CDR3: CASSIRTVSGANVLTF

V: TRBV7-2
CDR3: CASSSPWEANYGYTF

V: TRBV2
CDR3: CASSGGQQETQYF

V: TRBV4-1
CDR3: CASSQPQGKAGELFF

V: TRBV18
CDR3: CASSPPRASNEQFF

V: TRBV30
CDR3: CAWRYAGSYEQYF

V: TRBV18
CDR3: CASSPPEGSSYEQYF

V: TRBV20-1
CDR3: CSANTGVGYTF

V: TRBV30
CDR3: CAWSPQDGIYGYTF

V: TRBV11-2
CDR3: CASSRTSGSYEQYF

V: TRBV2
CDR3: CASSEGGYGYTF

V: TRBV7-2
CDR3: CASSLGSGAGTEAFF

V: TRBV10-3
CDR3: CAITSRLAGGSPPYEQYF

V: TRBV6-5
CDR3: CASSYSGGVSPHGYTF

V: TRBV2
CDR3: CAQRGTGEGEQYF

V: TRBV5-6
CDR3: CASSFSGSLANEQFF

V: TRBV5-4
CDR3: CASSLGSGSAVHEQFF

V: TRBV28
CDR3: CASTDGGAGQPQHF

V: TRBV10-1
CDR3: CASSDDRSSGNTIYF

V: TRBV29-1
CDR3: CSVVWVSYGYTF

V: TRBV5-4
CDR3: CASSLGGISSYNSPLHF

V: TRBV19
CDR3: CASSMEGEFGNTIYF

V: TRBV6-5
CDR3: CASSHRAGNYGYTF

V: TRBV7-9
CDR3: CASSPAPSSARNEQFF

V: TRBV5-6
CDR3: CASKRTAGPGYTF

V: TRBV6-6
CDR3: CASSPANQPQHF